This TCR beta chain emerged from a study of blood T cell repertoires in COVID-19 (dated by TCRdb to 2019 to 2021). Context from the whole study: Samples from collaborators originated in the United States, Italy and Spain and spanned both the acute and convalescent phases of COVID-19. The material from the prospective study consisted of cDNA or gDNA derived from T cells, B-cell-depleted T cells, or PBMCs. Subjects who had been exposed to COVID-19, were actively infected with it, or had recovered from it provided the deeply sampled blood TCRbeta repertoires that made up the dataset. A freely available public database, intended as a resource for researchers studying the immune response to SARS-CoV-2, is where the repertoires were released. Samples were obtained from the ongoing ImmuneRACE study (first 160 participants) and from about 1,300 subjects provided by 6 global collaborators. Sample metadata almost always included a de-identified subject ID, COVID-19 status, age in years and sex. Where available, HLA class I and class II types were obtained from metadata supplied by the sample provider rather than from assay-based typing.

The full study reports these points: The amount of clinical and demographic metadata varied by source and participant and was provided uncurated.

CDR1 SGHDT and CDR2 YYEEEE are derived from the germline V gene. V was cut back by 4 bases and J by 4 bases, leaving a gap of 11 bases between them. From cysteine to phenylalanine, the CDR3 is 13 amino acids long. Only the CDR3 region is kept as DNA, spanning 39 bases read in frame from base 1. As concerns this clone: Its specific antigen is unknown. Base quality data are lacking; no much larger clone is found one base away.

TCRbeta CDR3 regions were amplified from genomic DNA by means of the immunoSEQ Assay, a bias-controlled multiplex PCR. Turning to the authors' computational methods: The number of nucleated cells in each sample was estimated from the amplification of reference gene primers within the assay. Sequence reads were collapsed and filtered to measure the absolute abundance of every unique TCRbeta CDR3 rearrangement. For each sample, productive Simpson clonality was calculated as the square root of Simpson's diversity index across productive rearrangements. TCRdb mirrors the immuneACCESS table, restricted to in-frame sequences. Some clones are absent from its copies; in checked studies, under half trace to an unresolved V gene, and the reason for the others is unknown. V, J and clone size were drawn from that table, and D and trimming were deduced from the DNA. In all, the sample holds a few hundred thousand clones, and around 83% of those were seen once. Around 6.3% of the sample rests with the top ten.

Participants in the prospective study were enrolled through a virtual design, were aged 18 to 89 years, and lived in 24 United States geographic areas. In the prospective study, participants were assigned to cohorts based on the clinical history participants reported in a screening survey and a study questionnaire. Exposed participants had been in contact, within 2 weeks of entering the study, with a person who had a PCR-confirmed or clinician-diagnosed case of COVID-19. Mobile phlebotomists in the prospective study collected whole blood, serum and a nasopharyngeal or oropharyngeal swab from every participant. Over an approximately 2-month period, participants in the prospective study had the option of providing additional blood draws and questionnaires. Blood samples from the prospective study were shipped frozen or at room temperature prior to DNA extraction.

The sequenced sample was PBMCs or T cells enriched from blood (not recorded which). Recombination connected TRBV5-6 to TRBJ1-2, with TRBD1 as a weak D call on 6 bases. The receptor's source is a woman aged 45-65 years who had been exposed to COVID-19. The bases are TGTGCCAGCAGCACGGACAGCTTCTATGGCTACACCTTC. This translates into CASSTDSFYGYTF.